This T cell receptor beta chain emerged from a study of blood T cells in healthy people across ages. General observations from the study: The study found more naive CD4+ cells and higher diversity in long-lived than aged donors. Age advanced and TCR beta diversity per million T cells fell, roughly linearly.

Together with a sample-barcoded 5' primer, a J-beta primer mix was included in a second PCR lasting 7 to 11 cycles. A 12-random-nucleotide template-switch adaptor tagged each cDNA molecule. TCRdb reanalysed the 5' RACE reads using MiXCR and keeps one entry per CDR3 protein. The table records hundreds of thousands of distinct CDR3 sequences, about half of them present only once. Notes on this clonotype: The antigen remains undetermined.

The V end was cut by 6 bases, the J end by 7 bases, with 10 bases between. The CDR3 is made up of 12 amino acids. The origin of this receptor is a woman aged 60-70 years in good health. V and J are TRBV12-3 or TRBV12-4 and TRBJ2-1; a possible D gene is TRBD2 (5 bases). The sequenced sample consisted of blood. CDR3 protein: CASRHPGNEQFF. In nucleotides, the CDR3 is TGTGCCAGCAGGCACCCGGGGAATGAGCAGTTCTTC.